This TCR beta chain was recovered during a study of response to subunit inactivated influenza vaccine. The V and J ends lost 0 bases and 0 bases respectively, with 8 bases between them. CDR3 length: 16 residues. Germline values: CDR1 LGHNA, CDR2 YSLEER. In TCRdb, the RT-PCR reads were re-called with MiXCR into one record per CDR3 protein. Of 530,000 or so distinct CDR3 sequences in the sample, less than 15% were seen once. V usage is TRBV4-3 and J usage is TRBJ2-2, with a possible D match to TRBD2 (5 bases). The source of this sequence is a middle-aged man who received an inactivated influenza vaccine. Specimen: PBMCs from blood, collected approximately 12 days after vaccination. The CDR3: CASSQEPGSNTGELFF. For the CDR3, the DNA is TGCGCCAGCAGCCAAGAGCCGGGATCGAACACCGGGGAGCTGTTTTTT.